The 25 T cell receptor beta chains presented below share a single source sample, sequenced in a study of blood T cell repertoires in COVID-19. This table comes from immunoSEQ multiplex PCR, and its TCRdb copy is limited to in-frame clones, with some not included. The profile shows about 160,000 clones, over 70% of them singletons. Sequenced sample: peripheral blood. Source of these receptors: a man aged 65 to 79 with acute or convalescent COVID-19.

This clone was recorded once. The CDR3 spells CASSQRNRGREVEQFF. DNA of the CDR3: TGTGCCAGCAGTCAAAGAAACAGGGGGCGGGAGGTTGAGCAGTTCTTC. J is TRBJ2-1 and V is TRBV14; D might be TRBD1 (9 bases). The length of the CDR3 is 16 residues. V was shortened by 6 bases and J by 9 bases, with 24 bases between the two germline ends. Germline V lookup: CDR1 SGHDN, CDR2 FVKESK.

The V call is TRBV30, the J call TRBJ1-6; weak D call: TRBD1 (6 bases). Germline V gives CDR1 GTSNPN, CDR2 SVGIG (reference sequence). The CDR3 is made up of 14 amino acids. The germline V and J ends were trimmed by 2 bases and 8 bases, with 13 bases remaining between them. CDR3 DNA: TGTGCCTGGAGTTCTTCAGGGGTTTATTCACCCCTCCACTTT. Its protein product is CAWSSSGVYSPLHF.

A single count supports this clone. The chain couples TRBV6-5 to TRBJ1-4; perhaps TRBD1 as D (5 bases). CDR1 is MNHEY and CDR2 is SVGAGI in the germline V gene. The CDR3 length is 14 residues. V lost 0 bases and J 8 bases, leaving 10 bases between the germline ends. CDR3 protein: CASSYSGGGEKLFF. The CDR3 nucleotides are TGTGCCAGCAGTTACTCCGGGGGAGGAGAAAAACTGTTTTTT.

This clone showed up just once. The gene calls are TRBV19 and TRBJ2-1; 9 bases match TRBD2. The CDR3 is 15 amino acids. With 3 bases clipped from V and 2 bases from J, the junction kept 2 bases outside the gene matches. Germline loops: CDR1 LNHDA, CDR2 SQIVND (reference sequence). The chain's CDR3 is CASSIQRGAYNEQFF. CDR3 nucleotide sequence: TGTGCCAGTAGTATTCAGCGGGGGGCCTACAATGAGCAGTTCTTC. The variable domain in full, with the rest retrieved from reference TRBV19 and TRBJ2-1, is DGGITQSPKYLFRKEGQNVTLSCEQNLNHDAMYWYRQDPGQGLRLIYYSQIVNDFQKGDIAEGYSVSREKKESFPLTVTSAQKNPTAFYLCASSIQRGAYNEQFFGPGTRLTVL.

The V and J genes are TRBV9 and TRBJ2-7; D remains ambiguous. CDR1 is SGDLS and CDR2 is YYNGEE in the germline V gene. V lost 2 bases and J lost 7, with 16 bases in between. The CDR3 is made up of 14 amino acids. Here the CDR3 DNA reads TGTGCCAGCAGCGTCCAGGCTGGTCTAAAAGAGCAGTACTTC. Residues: CASSVQAGLKEQYF.

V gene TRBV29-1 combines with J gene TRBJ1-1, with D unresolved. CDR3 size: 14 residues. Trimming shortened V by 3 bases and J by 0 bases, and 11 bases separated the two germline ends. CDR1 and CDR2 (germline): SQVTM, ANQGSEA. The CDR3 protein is CSVDNSPMNTEAFF. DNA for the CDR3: TGCAGCGTTGACAACAGTCCCATGAACACTGAAGCTTTCTTT.

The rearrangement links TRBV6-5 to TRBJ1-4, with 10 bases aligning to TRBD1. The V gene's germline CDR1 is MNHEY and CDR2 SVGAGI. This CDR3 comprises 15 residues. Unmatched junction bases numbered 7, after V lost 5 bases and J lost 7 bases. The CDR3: CASSLTGTGVEKLFF. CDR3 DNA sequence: TGTGCCAGCAGTCTAACCGGGACAGGGGTTGAAAAACTGTTTTTT.

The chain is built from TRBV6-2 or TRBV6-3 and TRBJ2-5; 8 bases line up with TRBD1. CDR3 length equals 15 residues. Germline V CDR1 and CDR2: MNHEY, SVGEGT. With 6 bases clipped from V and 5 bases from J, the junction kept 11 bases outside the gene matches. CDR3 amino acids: CASSEIQGARETQYF. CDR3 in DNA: TGTGCCAGCAGCGAAATCCAGGGGGCACGGGAGACCCAGTACTTC.

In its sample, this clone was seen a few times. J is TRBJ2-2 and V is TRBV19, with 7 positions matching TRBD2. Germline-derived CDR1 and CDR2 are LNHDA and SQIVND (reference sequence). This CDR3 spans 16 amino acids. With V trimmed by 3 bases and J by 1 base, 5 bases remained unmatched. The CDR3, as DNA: TGTGCCAGTAGTATTACCCAGCGGGGGAACACCGGGGAGCTGTTTTTT. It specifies CASSITQRGNTGELFF.

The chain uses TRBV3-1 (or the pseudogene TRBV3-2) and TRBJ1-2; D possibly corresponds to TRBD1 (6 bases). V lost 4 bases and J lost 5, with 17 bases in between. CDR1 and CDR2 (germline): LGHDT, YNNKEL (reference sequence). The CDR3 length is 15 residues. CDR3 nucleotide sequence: TGTGCCAGCAGCCGGCAAGGACAGCCACTATATGGCTACACCTTC. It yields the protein CASSRQGQPLYGYTF.

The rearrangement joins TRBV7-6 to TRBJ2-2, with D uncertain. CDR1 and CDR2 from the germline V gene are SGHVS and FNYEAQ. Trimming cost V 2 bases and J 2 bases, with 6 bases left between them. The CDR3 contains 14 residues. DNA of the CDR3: TGTGCCAGCAGCTTAAGCTCCAACACCGGGGAGCTGTTTTTT. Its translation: CASSLSSNTGELFF.

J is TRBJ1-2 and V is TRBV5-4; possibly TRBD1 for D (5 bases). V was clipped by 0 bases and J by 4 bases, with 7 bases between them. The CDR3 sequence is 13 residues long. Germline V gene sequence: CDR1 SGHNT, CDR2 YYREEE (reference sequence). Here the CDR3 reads CASSLAGRYGYTF. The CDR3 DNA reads TGTGCCAGCAGCTTGGCAGGGCGCTATGGCTACACCTTC.

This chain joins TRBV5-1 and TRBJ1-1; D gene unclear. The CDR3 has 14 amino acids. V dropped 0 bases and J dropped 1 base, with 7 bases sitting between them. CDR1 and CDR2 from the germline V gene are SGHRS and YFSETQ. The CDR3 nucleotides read TGCGCCAGCAGCTTGGCCACAGAGAACACTGAAGCTTTCTTT. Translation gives CASSLATENTEAFF.

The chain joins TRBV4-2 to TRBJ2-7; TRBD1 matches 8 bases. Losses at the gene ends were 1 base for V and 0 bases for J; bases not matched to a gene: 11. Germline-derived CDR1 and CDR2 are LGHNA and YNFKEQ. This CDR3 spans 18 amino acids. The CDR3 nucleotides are TGTGCCAGCAGCCAAGCATACGGGAGAGGGACAGGCTCCTACGAGCAGTACTTC. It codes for CASSQAYGRGTGSYEQYF.

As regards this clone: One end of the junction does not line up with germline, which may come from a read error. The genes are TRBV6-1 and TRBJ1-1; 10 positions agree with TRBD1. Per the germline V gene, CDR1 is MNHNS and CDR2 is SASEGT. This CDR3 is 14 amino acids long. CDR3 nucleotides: TGTGCCAGCACTGAACTTGGGACAGGGGCTGAAGCTTTCTTT. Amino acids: CASTELGTGAEAFF.

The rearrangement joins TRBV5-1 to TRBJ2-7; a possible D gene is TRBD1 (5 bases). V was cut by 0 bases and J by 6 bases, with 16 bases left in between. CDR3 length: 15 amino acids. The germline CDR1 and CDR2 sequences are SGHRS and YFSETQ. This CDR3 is CASSLGGAPAFEQYF. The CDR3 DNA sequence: TGCGCCAGCAGCTTGGGTGGGGCCCCAGCCTTCGAGCAGTACTTC.

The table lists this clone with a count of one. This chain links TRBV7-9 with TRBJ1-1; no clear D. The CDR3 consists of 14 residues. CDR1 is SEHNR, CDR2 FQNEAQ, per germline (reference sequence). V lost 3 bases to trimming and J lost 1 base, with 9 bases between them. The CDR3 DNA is TGTGCCAGCAGCTTCGGTGCCACGAACACTGAAGCTTTCTTT. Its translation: CASSFGATNTEAFF.

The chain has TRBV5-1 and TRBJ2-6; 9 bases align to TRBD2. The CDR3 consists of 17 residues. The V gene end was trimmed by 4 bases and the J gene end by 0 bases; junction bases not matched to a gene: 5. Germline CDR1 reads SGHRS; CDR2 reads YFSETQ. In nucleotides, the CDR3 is TGCGCCAGCAGCACTAGCGGGCAGTCCTCTGGGGCCAACGTCCTGACTTTC. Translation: CASSTSGQSSGANVLTF.

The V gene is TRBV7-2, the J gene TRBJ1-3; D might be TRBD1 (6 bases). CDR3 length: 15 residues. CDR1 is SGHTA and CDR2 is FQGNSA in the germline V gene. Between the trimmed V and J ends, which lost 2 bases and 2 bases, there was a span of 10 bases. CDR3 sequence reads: CASSLLGQPGNTIYF. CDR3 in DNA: TGTGCCAGCAGCTTATTGGGACAACCTGGAAACACCATATATTTT. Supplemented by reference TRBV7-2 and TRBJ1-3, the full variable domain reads GAGVSQSPSNKVTEKGKDVELRCDPISGHTALYWYRQSLGQGLEFLIYFQGNSAPDKSGLPSDRFSAERTGGSVSTLTIQRTQQEDSAVYLCASSLLGQPGNTIYFGEGSWLTVV.

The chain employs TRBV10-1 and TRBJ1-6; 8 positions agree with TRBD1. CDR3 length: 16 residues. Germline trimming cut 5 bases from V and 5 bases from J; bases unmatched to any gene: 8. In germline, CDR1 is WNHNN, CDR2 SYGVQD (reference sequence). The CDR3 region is CASSTADREDNSPLHF. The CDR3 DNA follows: TGCGCCAGCAGTACCGCGGACAGGGAAGATAATTCACCCCTCCACTTT.

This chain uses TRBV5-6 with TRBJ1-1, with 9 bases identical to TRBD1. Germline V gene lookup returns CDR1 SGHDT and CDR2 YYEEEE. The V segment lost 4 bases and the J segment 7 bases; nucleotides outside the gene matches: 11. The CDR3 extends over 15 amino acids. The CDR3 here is CASSKRRTGDFEAFF. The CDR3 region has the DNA TGTGCCAGCAGCAAACGCCGGACAGGGGACTTTGAAGCTTTCTTT.

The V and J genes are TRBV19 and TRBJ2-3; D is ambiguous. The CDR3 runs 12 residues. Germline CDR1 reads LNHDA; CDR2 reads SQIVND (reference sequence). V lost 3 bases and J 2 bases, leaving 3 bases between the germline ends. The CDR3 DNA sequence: TGTGCCAGTAGTATCAACACAGATACGCAGTATTTT. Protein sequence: CASSINTDTQYF.

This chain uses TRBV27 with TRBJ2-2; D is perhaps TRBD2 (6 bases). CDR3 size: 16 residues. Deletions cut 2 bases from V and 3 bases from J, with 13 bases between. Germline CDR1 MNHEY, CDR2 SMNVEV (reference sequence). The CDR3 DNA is TGTGCCAGCAGTTTACAAAGACCGGGGGACACCGGGGAGCTGTTTTTT. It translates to CASSLQRPGDTGELFF.

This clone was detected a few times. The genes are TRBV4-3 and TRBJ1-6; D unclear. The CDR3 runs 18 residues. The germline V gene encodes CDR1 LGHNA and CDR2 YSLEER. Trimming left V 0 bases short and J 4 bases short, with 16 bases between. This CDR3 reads CASSQDRHPLSYNSPLHF. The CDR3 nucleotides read TGCGCCAGCAGCCAAGATCGACATCCCCTTTCTTATAATTCACCCCTCCACTTT.

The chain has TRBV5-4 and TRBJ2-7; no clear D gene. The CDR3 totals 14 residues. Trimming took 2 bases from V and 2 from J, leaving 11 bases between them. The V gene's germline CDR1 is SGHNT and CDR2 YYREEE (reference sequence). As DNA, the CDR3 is TGTGCCAGCAGCTTTGGTTACAAACCCTACGAGCAGTACTTC. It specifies CASSFGYKPYEQYF.